This T cell receptor (beta chain) was identified during a study of Ad26.COV2.S vaccination and SARS-CoV-2 variants. As for the study in general: A COV1001 Ad26.COV2.S trial-arm participant provided the sample.

This clone has only one observation. Its antigen is unknown. Profiling relied on immunoSEQ multiplex PCR, and the TCRdb table lists in-frame clones only, not all of them. This repertoire shows 510,000 or so clones, roughly nine tenths found once; its top ten account for roughly 13%. Broader study findings: Relative to placebo recipients, vaccine recipients exhibited elevated spike-specific TCR breadth. Across vaccine and placebo recipients, the breadth of non-spike TCRs was similar. Reportedly, after vaccination the spike-specific CD8+ and CD4+ T cell responses displayed substantial breadth.

This CDR3 spans 17 amino acids. From germline, CDR1 is SGHTA and CDR2 FQGNSA. J gave up 7 bases and V 5 bases, and 12 bases lay outside the gene matches. Sample treatment: 15 to 20 received Ad26.COV2.S at low or high dose, single or two shots; 5 received placebo; per-sample allocation not given. Repertoires come from day 63 after the first vaccine or placebo injection. The sequence derives from a person between 18 and 65 years old who received the Ad26.COV2.S COVID-19 vaccine or a placebo. Sequences were derived from peripheral blood, sampled in a trial of Ad26.COV2.S vaccine versus placebo. The chain uses TRBV7-2 and TRBJ2-1, with 12 bases fitting TRBD2. CDR3 nucleotide sequence: TGTGCCAGCAGCGTGGCCGGGACTAGCGGGTTTGAAAATGAGCAGTTCTTC. Amino acid sequence: CASSVAGTSGFENEQFF.